This T cell receptor (beta chain) is from a study of blood T cells in healthy people across ages. Study-wide results and caveats: Higher naive T cell percentage went strongly together with higher TCR beta diversity. A roughly linear age-dependent decrease characterized TCR beta diversity per million T cells.

PBMCs numbering at least 6.5 million were isolated per sample. V lost 0 bases and J lost 8, with 26 bases in between. Germline loops: CDR1 SGDLS, CDR2 YYNGEE. The CDR3 is 18 residues long. The second PCR ran about 6 to 12 cycles with a sample-barcoded 5' primer and J-beta primers. The template-switch adaptor, which had 12 random nucleotides, put a tag on each cDNA molecule. Each CDR3 protein is one row after TCRdb ran MiXCR on the 5' RACE reads. Seen here are 1.5 million to 2 million distinct CDR3 sequences, roughly a third observed once, and the top ten hold approximately 10%. This clonotype was found a few times. Its matching antigen is unknown.

V usage is TRBV9 and J usage is TRBJ1-2; perhaps TRBD1 as D (5 bases). Sample: blood. The receptor was isolated from a young woman in good health. The CDR3 nucleotides read TGTGCCAGCAGCGTAGAAGCCCTTCCCGGGTTGGCAGGGTTGGGCTACACCTTC. This codes for CASSVEALPGLAGLGYTF.